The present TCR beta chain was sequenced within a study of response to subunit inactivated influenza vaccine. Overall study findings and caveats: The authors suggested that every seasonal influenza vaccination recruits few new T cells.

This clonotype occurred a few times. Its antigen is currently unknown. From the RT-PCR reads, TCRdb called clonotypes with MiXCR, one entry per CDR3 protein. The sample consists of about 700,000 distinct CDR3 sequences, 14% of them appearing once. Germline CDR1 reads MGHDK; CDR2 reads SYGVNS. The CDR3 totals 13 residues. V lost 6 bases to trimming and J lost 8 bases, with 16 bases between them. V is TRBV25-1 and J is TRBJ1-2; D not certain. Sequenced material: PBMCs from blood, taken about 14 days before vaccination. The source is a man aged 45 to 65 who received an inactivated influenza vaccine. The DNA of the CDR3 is TGTGCCAGCAGCGAGGCGGGGTCGGTGGGCTACACCTTC. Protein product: CASSEAGSVGYTF.